The 8 T cell receptor delta chains listed next were all sequenced from one sample in a study of γδ T cells in repeated Plasmodium falciparum infection. TCRdb reprocessed the multiplex PCR reads using CATT. Here the sample spans approximately 93,000 delta-chain clones, roughly 0.98% being singletons. Gammadelta T cells were flow-sorted from PBMC into Vgamma9/Vdelta2+ and Vdelta2-negative populations for bulk analysis. The specimen was gamma-delta T cells from blood. The receptors were gathered from a pool of human donors (malaria-infected and uninfected, not separated).

A few counts support this clone. The amino acid sequence in TCRdb belongs to a much larger clone and departs from this DNA's translation at residue 15, likely a sequencing read error; the sequence shown is translated from the DNA. The chain recombines TRDV1 with TRDJ1, with D uncertain. In germline, CDR1 is TSWWSYY, CDR2 QGS. CDR3 length: 16 residues. The CDR3 sequence is CALGEIRTYNTDKLTF. CDR3 nucleotide sequence: TGTGCTCTTGGGGAAATCAGAACGTACAACACCGATAAACTCACCTTT.

This clone turned up a few times. TCRdb's listed protein matches a much larger clone and diverges from this DNA's translation at residue 6, likely through a read error; the protein shown comes from the DNA. This chain connects TRDV1 to TRDJ1, with TRDD3 as a possible D gene (6 bases). No J gene is reported in TCRdb; it was inferred here by comparing the DNA with germline. Germline assignment: CDR1 TSWWSYY and CDR2 QGS. V shed 2 bases and J shed 1 base, with 23 bases lying between them. The CDR3 loop spans 19 amino acids. Here the CDR3 reads CALGETRYASGAGTDKLIF. The CDR3 region has the DNA TGTGCTCTTGGGGAAACAAGGTACGCGTCTGGGGCGGGCACCGATAAACTCATCTTT.

Regarding this clone: TCRdb pairs this DNA with a much larger clone's protein that differs at residue 12, likely a read error; the protein shown was translated from the DNA. The gene calls are TRDV1 and TRDJ1; D is uncertain. Germline V gene lookup returns CDR1 TSWWSYY and CDR2 QGS. This CDR3 has 16 amino acids. V was clipped by 0 bases and J by 6 bases, with 17 bases between them. DNA of the CDR3: TGTGCTCTTGGGGAACTTCGTGCCCGGGCCTCCTATAAACTCATCTTT. Protein: CALGELRARASYKLIF.

Note on this clone: The protein recorded in TCRdb matches a much larger clone and deviates from this DNA's translation at residue 5, suggesting a read error; the protein here is obtained by translating the DNA. This chain connects TRDV1 to TRDJ1; either TRDD2 or TRDD3 may fit D (5 bases each). Because TCRdb records no J gene, it was assigned here through a match of the DNA to germline. The CDR3 is made up of 19 amino acids. Trimming cost V 4 bases and J 4 bases, with 28 bases left between them. The germline V gene encodes CDR1 TSWWSYY and CDR2 QGS. The CDR3: CALGVLLLEPSGRRDKLIF. The DNA of the CDR3 is TGTGCTCTTGGGGTACTACTCCTAGAGCCCTCGGGGAGGCGCGATAAACTCATCTTT.

This clone was picked up many times. Other nucleotide sequences in the sample specify the same CDR3. J is TRDJ1 and V is TRDV2, with D possibly matching TRDD3 (5 bases). Trimming stripped 4 bases from V and 0 bases from J, with 11 bases between. The CDR3 sequence is 14 residues long. The V gene's germline CDR1 is GEAIGNYY and CDR2 EKD. This chain's CDR3 is CACDRWGDTDKLIF. In DNA, the CDR3 is TGTGCCTGTGATCGGTGGGGAGACACCGATAAACTCATCTTT.

Remarks on this clone: TCRdb pairs this DNA with a much larger clone's protein that differs at residue 3, likely a read error; the protein shown was translated from the DNA. The rearrangement links TRDV1 to TRDJ1; 10 positions agree with TRDD3. The CDR3 contains 18 residues. Germline loops: CDR1 TSWWSYY, CDR2 QGS. The chain's CDR3 is CAHGELFPIYWGMDKLIF. The DNA for the CDR3 is TGTGCTCATGGGGAACTCTTCCCGATTTACTGGGGGATGGATAAACTCATCTTT.

This clone was seen more than once but under ten times. A far larger clone is off by one base, so a read error is likely. Other nucleotide sequences from this sample produce the same CDR3. The chain combines TRDV1 with TRDJ1; a weak D match, TRDD3 (5 bases). This CDR3 is 23 amino acids long. Trimming removed 3 bases from V and 0 bases from J, with 35 bases in between. Germline values: CDR1 TSWWSYY, CDR2 QGS. The CDR3 coding sequence is TGTGCTCTTGGGGATCACATCCCTGTAGTGCCACCGGGGGTCCTCCCGTACACCGATAAACTCATCTTT. It codes for CALGDHIPVVPPGVLPYTDKLIF.

This clone was found a few times. TCRdb's protein, taken from a much larger clone, differs from this DNA's translation at residue 7, likely owing to a read error; the protein displayed comes from the DNA. V is TRDV1 and J is TRDJ1, with 8 bases aligning to TRDD3. The CDR3 sequence is 18 residues long. Germline values: CDR1 TSWWSYY, CDR2 QGS. Trimming took 3 bases from V and 6 from J; bases not matched to a gene: 18. CDR3 DNA sequence: TGTGCTCTTGGGGATCCGCTTTCCTATGAGACTGGGGGGTATAAACTCATCTTT. Translating gives CALGDPLSYETGGYKLIF.